Following are 28 T cell receptor beta chains from one sample sequenced in a study of blood T cell repertoires in COVID-19. Libraries were prepared by immunoSEQ multiplex PCR; TCRdb keeps only in-frame clonotypes and omits some of them. The data contain around 450,000 clones, roughly nine tenths of them singletons. The source material was PBMCs or T cells enriched from blood (not recorded which). These receptors originate from a woman between 18 and 29 years old with acute COVID-19.

V is TRBV2 and J is TRBJ2-1, with 8 bases matching TRBD1. V was clipped by 9 bases and J by 7 bases; unmatched bases: 11. Germline CDR1 reads SNHLY; CDR2 reads FYNNEI. The CDR3 runs 14 residues. CDR3 in amino acids: CARGEDRAANEQFF. The CDR3, as DNA: TGTGCCAGGGGGGAGGACAGGGCGGCGAATGAGCAGTTCTTC.

A single count supports this clone. The CDR3 loop reads CASSLGYEQYF. The CDR3 nucleotides read TGTGCCAGCAGTCTCGGTTACGAGCAGTACTTC. This chain uses TRBV6-5 with TRBJ2-7; D unresolved. CDR3 size: 11 residues. Germline V gives CDR1 MNHEY, CDR2 SVGAGI. V dropped 5 bases and J dropped 4 bases, with 6 bases sitting between them.

V and J are TRBV16 and TRBJ2-7; 7 positions agree with TRBD2. The V and J ends lost 0 bases and 3 bases, in that order; junction bases with no gene match: 5. The CDR3 covers 15 residues. CDR1 is KGHSY, CDR2 FQNENV, per germline. CDR3 region: CASSQSATGGYEQYF. In nucleotides, the CDR3 is TGTGCCAGCAGCCAATCTGCGACGGGAGGCTACGAGCAGTACTTC.

This chain uses TRBV2 with TRBJ2-2; TRBD1 matches 9 bases. CDR1 is SNHLY and CDR2 is FYNNEI in the germline V gene. The CDR3 is 19 amino acids. J lost 7 bases, V lost 4 bases, and 19 bases had no gene match. The CDR3 DNA follows: TGTGCCAGCAGTGTCGAACGAACCGGGACAGGGAGCGACAACGGGGAGCTGTTTTTT. Protein sequence: CASSVERTGTGSDNGELFF.

The rearrangement joins TRBV28 to TRBJ1-1; TRBD1 aligns across 11 bases. This CDR3 region has 16 residues. Germline CDR1 reads MDHEN; CDR2 reads SYDVKM. The V gene end was trimmed by 4 bases and the J gene end by 3 bases; junction bases not matched to a gene: 7. CDR3 in DNA: TGTGCCAGCAGTTCCTGGACAGGGGGCGAGTACACTGAAGCTTTCTTT. Its protein product is CASSSWTGGEYTEAFF.

V is TRBV28 and J is TRBJ2-1, with D maybe TRBD1 (6 bases). The CDR3 is made up of 13 amino acids. V was shortened by 3 bases and J by 9 bases, with 12 bases between the two germline ends. Germline-derived CDR1 and CDR2 are MDHEN and SYDVKM. For the CDR3, the DNA is TGTGCCAGCAGTTTGTGGGACAACGTTGAGCAGTTCTTC. It translates to CASSLWDNVEQFF.

J is TRBJ2-7 and V is TRBV27; 16 bases are shared with TRBD2. The CDR3 consists of 17 residues. CDR1 is MNHEY and CDR2 is SMNVEV in the germline V gene (reference sequence). V shed 3 bases, J shed 5 bases, and the junction held 7 bases outside the gene matches. The CDR3 loop is CASSFLGLAGGPNEQYF. CDR3 bases: TGTGCCAGCAGTTTTTTGGGACTAGCGGGAGGGCCCAACGAGCAGTACTTC.

This clone was recorded only once. The rearrangement uses TRBV28 and TRBJ2-1; TRBD1 agrees at 9 bases. From germline, CDR1 is MDHEN and CDR2 SYDVKM. CDR3 length equals 15 residues. V dropped 5 bases and J dropped 4; count of bases not matched to a gene: 6. For the CDR3, the DNA is TGTGCCAGCAGTCCGGGGGACAGGGCATACAATGAGCAGTTCTTC. This translates into CASSPGDRAYNEQFF.

The CDR3 spells CASSRETQYF. CDR3 in DNA: TGTGCCAGCAGCAGGGAGACCCAGTACTTC. The chain joins TRBV28 to TRBJ2-5; the D is unclear. This CDR3 comprises 10 residues. With 6 bases removed from V and 5 bases from J, the gap between germline ends came to 4 bases. The germline V gene encodes CDR1 MDHEN and CDR2 SYDVKM.

V usage is TRBV18 and J usage is TRBJ2-7; 7 bases map to TRBD2. Germline assignment: CDR1 KGHSH and CDR2 LQKENI. The CDR3 runs to 15 residues. The trim removed 3 bases at V and 0 bases at J, leaving 5 bases unmatched. Here the CDR3 DNA reads TGTGCCAGCTCACCCGGACTAGGAGACTCCTACGAGCAGTACTTC. Its translation: CASSPGLGDSYEQYF.

In this sample, this clone turned up once. J is TRBJ2-5 and V is TRBV7-3, with 13 nucleotides matching TRBD2. The length of the CDR3 is 15 residues. Germline CDR1 is SGHTA and CDR2 is FQGTGA. The V gene end was trimmed by 5 bases and the J gene end by 5 bases; junction bases not matched to a gene: 5. CDR3 sequence reads: CASSPLGLAGETQYF. The CDR3 region has the DNA TGTGCCAGCAGCCCATTGGGACTAGCGGGGGAGACCCAGTACTTC.

This sequence joins TRBV12-5 and TRBJ1-1; a possible D gene is TRBD1 (6 bases). V lost 5 bases and J lost 6, with 19 bases in between. In germline, CDR1 is LGHNT, CDR2 FRNRAP. The CDR3 is 15 amino acids. The CDR3 DNA follows: TGTGCTAGTGGTCTTTACCGGGACACCGCCGCTGAAGCTTTCTTT. It codes for CASGLYRDTAAEAFF.

To note about this clone: The conserved final phenylalanine or tryptophan is absent from the CDR3, which likely points to a read error. The limits of the CDR3 on the DNA are not certain, so only TCRdb's listed CDR3 is given. The V call is TRBV5-6, the J call TRBJ1-2; the D call TRBD1 from the table was never checked on the DNA. Both ends counted, the CDR3 spans 10 residues. Germline V lookup: CDR1 SGHDT, CDR2 YYEEEE. The CDR3 loop reads CASSHANRSC.

This chain connects TRBV18 to TRBJ1-2; weak D call: TRBD1 (5 bases). Germline CDR1 and CDR2: KGHSH and LQKENI. The CDR3 covers 13 residues. V was pared by 6 bases and J by 4 bases, with 12 bases between. For the CDR3, the DNA is TGTGCCAGCTCCGTCGACAGCATCTATGGCTACACCTTC. Translated, it gives CASSVDSIYGYTF.

This chain uses TRBV6-6 with TRBJ1-4; D unclear. The V end was cut by 0 bases, the J end by 7 bases, with 9 bases between. This CDR3 contains 14 residues. Germline V gene sequence: CDR1 MNHNY, CDR2 SVGAGI (reference sequence). This CDR3 is CASSYSSSAEKLFF. The CDR3 bases are TGTGCCAGCAGTTACTCCTCTAGTGCTGAAAAACTGTTTTTT.

This clone came up once. CDR3 sequence (DNA): TGTGCCAGTAGTACGGGACAGGGTGACTACTTAGGCACAGATACGCAGTATTTT. This sequence encodes CASSTGQGDYLGTDTQYF. The V call is TRBV19, the J call TRBJ2-3; 9 positions match TRBD1. Germline V gene lookup returns CDR1 LNHDA and CDR2 SQIVND (reference sequence). Trimming removed 4 bases from V and 1 base from J; junction bases left unmatched: 12. CDR3 length: 18 amino acids.

The chain has TRBV27 and TRBJ2-1; the match to TRBD2 covers 8 bases. Looked up from germline, CDR1 is MNHEY and CDR2 is SMNVEV (reference sequence). Trimming removed 5 bases from V and 7 bases from J; junction bases left unmatched: 10. The CDR3 spans 15 residues. Here the CDR3 reads CASSLAAGGPNEQFF. In nucleotides, the CDR3 is TGTGCCAGCAGTCTTGCTGCGGGAGGCCCAAATGAGCAGTTCTTC.

The rearrangement uses TRBV2 and TRBJ2-1; 8 bases fit TRBD1. Trimming took 3 bases from V and 1 from J; bases not matched to a gene: 8. This CDR3 comprises 17 residues. Germline assignment: CDR1 SNHLY and CDR2 FYNNEI. The CDR3 is CASSDPPDRESYNEQFF. The CDR3 nucleotides read TGTGCCAGCAGTGACCCACCGGACAGGGAGTCCTACAATGAGCAGTTCTTC.

This chain uses TRBV28 with TRBJ1-2; D remains ambiguous. This CDR3 is 11 amino acids long. With 6 bases removed from V and 8 bases from J, the gap between germline ends came to 10 bases. Looked up from germline, CDR1 is MDHEN and CDR2 is SYDVKM. The CDR3 is CASSGELGYTF. CDR3 sequence (DNA): TGTGCCAGCAGCGGGGAACTAGGCTACACCTTC.

The chain uses TRBV19 and TRBJ1-2, with D possibly matching TRBD1 (6 bases). CDR1 and CDR2 from the germline V gene are LNHDA and SQIVND (reference sequence). The CDR3 is 14 residues long. V was pared by 3 bases and J by 5 bases, with 13 bases between. This CDR3 reads CASSIPTGFYGYTF. The CDR3 nucleotides read TGTGCCAGTAGTATCCCCACAGGGTTTTATGGCTACACCTTC.

CDR3 DNA sequence: TGTGCCAGCAGCTTCGGGACAGGGGGTCCAGATACGCAGTATTTT. Translation: CASSFGTGGPDTQYF. V gene TRBV13 combines with J gene TRBJ2-3, with 11 bases matching TRBD1. There are 15 residues in the CDR3. After removal of 3 bases from V and 4 bases from J, the junction contained 3 bases not matched to a gene. Germline V gene sequence: CDR1 PRHDT, CDR2 FYEKMQ (reference sequence).

The V and J genes are TRBV11-2 and TRBJ2-7, with TRBD2 matching over 7 bases. CDR1 SGHAT and CDR2 FQNNGV come from the germline V gene. The junction had 3 bases not matched to a gene; V was cut back by 1 base and J by 6 bases. CDR3 length: 13 residues. CDR3 residues: CASSLGGGGEQYF. The CDR3, as DNA: TGTGCCAGCAGCTTAGGTGGGGGGGGCGAGCAGTACTTC.

The CDR3 DNA reads as TGTGCCAGCAGCCTTGGGGGGACAGGGGATCAGCCCCAGCATTTT. Translated, it gives CASSLGGTGDQPQHF. The chain joins TRBV5-4 to TRBJ1-5, with TRBD1 matching 10 bases. CDR3 length: 15 amino acids. Germline values: CDR1 SGHNT, CDR2 YYREEE (reference sequence). V was clipped by 4 bases and J by 5 bases; unmatched bases: 6.

This sequence joins TRBV28 and TRBJ1-1; TRBD1 aligns across 9 bases. This CDR3 contains 15 residues. Germline V gene sequence: CDR1 MDHEN, CDR2 SYDVKM. V shed 5 bases and J 0 bases; nucleotides not matched to a gene: 4. The CDR3 loop reads CASSPGTGLNTEAFF. For the CDR3, the DNA is TGTGCCAGCAGTCCCGGGACAGGGCTGAACACTGAAGCTTTCTTT.

The V call is TRBV27, the J call TRBJ2-2, with TRBD2 identical over 7 bases. The ends lost 1 base at V and 4 bases at J; junction bases unmatched: 9. Looked up from germline, CDR1 is MNHEY and CDR2 is SMNVEV (reference sequence). This CDR3 comprises 17 residues. The CDR3 nucleotides read TGTGCCAGCAGTTTATTGGGGGGAGGGCCGGGCACCGGGGAGCTGTTTTTT. This sequence encodes CASSLLGGGPGTGELFF.

The chain has TRBV9 and TRBJ2-5; 7 nucleotides agree with TRBD2. Losses at the gene ends were 3 bases for V and 2 bases for J; bases not matched to a gene: 7. This CDR3 region has 15 residues. Germline V CDR1 and CDR2: SGDLS, YYNGEE. The DNA of the CDR3 is TGTGCCAGCAGCGCCCTGGGGGGGGAACAAGAGACCCAGTACTTC. Translation: CASSALGGEQETQYF.

This sequence joins TRBV24-1 and TRBJ1-1; D is unresolved. Germline CDR1 is KGHDR and CDR2 is SFDVKD. V was shortened by 2 bases and J by 3 bases, with 6 bases between the two germline ends. CDR3 length: 13 residues. The DNA for the CDR3 is TGTGCCACCAGTGATTCCCTCGACACTGAAGCTTTCTTT. As protein: CATSDSLDTEAFF.

There are a few counts of this clone. This chain's CDR3 is CSASPEATEAFF. In DNA form, the CDR3 reads TGCAGTGCTAGTCCCGAGGCCACTGAAGCTTTCTTT. The gene calls are TRBV20-1 and TRBJ1-1; D not certain. The germline CDR1 and CDR2 sequences are DFQATT and SNEGSKA (reference sequence). The CDR3 totals 12 residues. Between the trimmed V and J ends, which lost 3 bases and 4 bases, there was a span of 9 bases.